The source of this TCR beta chain is a study of beta chain features in type 1 diabetes. Germline CDR1 SQVTM, CDR2 ANQGSEA. This CDR3 is built from 15 residues. The V and J ends lost 6 bases and 0 bases respectively, with 14 bases between them. Sequenced material consisted of expressed TCRB transcripts (all of the isolated RNA was reverse transcribed). The protocol was immunoSEQ multiplex PCR, while the TCRdb copy is restricted to in-frame clones and leaves out a portion. The sample lists under 500,000 clones, approximately 28% occurring once. This clone came up a few times. Sequencing was performed on naive CD4+ T cells from blood. The chain joins TRBV29-1 to TRBJ2-2; D is possibly TRBD2 (6 bases). The clonotype originates from a man between 18 and 29 years old in good health. CDR3 sequence reads: CSVGDGSANTGELFF. The CDR3 DNA is TGCAGCGTCGGGGACGGGAGCGCGAACACCGGGGAGCTGTTTTTT.